Sequencing of this T cell receptor (beta chain) was carried out in a study of long-term antiretroviral therapy in people with HIV. Runs used v3.0 of the immunoSEQ assay and were done at survey level. For every sample, sequencing targeted about 35,000-50,000 T-cell genomes. Libraries were prepared by immunoSEQ multiplex PCR; TCRdb keeps only in-frame clonotypes and omits some of them. The sample has about 28,000 clones, about four fifths seen once. V was pared by 2 bases and J by 0 bases, with 9 bases between. The CDR3 is made up of 14 amino acids. Germline-derived CDR1 and CDR2 are SGHRS and YFSETQ. The sequencing here drew on unsorted PBMCs, taken 0.4 years after starting antiretroviral therapy. The origin of this receptor is a man aged 18 to 29 with HIV. The rearrangement joins TRBV5-1 to TRBJ2-7; D is possibly TRBD2 (5 bases). The CDR3 is CASSFEGYSYEQYF. CDR3 DNA: TGCGCCAGCAGCTTTGAGGGCTACTCCTACGAGCAGTACTTC.